Listed below are T cell receptor beta chains from one sample, sequenced in a study of T cell responses to AZD1222 COVID-19 vaccine. Method: immunoSEQ multiplex PCR; TCRdb's copy keeps in-frame clones and lacks some. This sample yields 95,000 to 150,000 clones, of which around 85% are seen a single time; around 6.2% belongs to the top ten. The sequencing here drew on peripheral blood, taken on day 0 of AZD1222 vaccination. The receptors derive from an adult in good health. The CDR3 runs from the conserved cysteine through the conserved F or W. D genes are given only for firm matches. Only part of the rows carry a size: once, few, many, or a class if the clone is expanded.

J,V,size,D,DNA,CDR3
TRBJ1-1,TRBV9,.,.,TGTGCCAGCAGCGTAGCCCCAGGGGAAGCTTTCTTT,CASSVAPGEAFF
TRBJ1-3,TRBV13,.,.,TGTGCCAGCAGCTCTACCTCCGGGAGGGGAAACACCATATATTTT,CASSSTSGRGNTIYF
TRBJ1-6,TRBV15,.,.,TGTGCCACCAGCAGAGGGGGTTCACCCCTCCACTTT,CATSRGGSPLHF
TRBJ1-2,TRBV2,.,TRBD1,TGTGCCAGCAGGGCCGGACAGGGGGAGTTTGGCTACACCTTC,CASRAGQGEFGYTF
TRBJ1-3,TRBV7-8,.,.,TGTGCCAGCAGCCTCAGGGTTGTGCAGGACACCATATATTTT,CASSLRVVQDTIYF
TRBJ2-3,TRBV12-5,.,.,TGTGCTAGTGCCCCGAGGGGACTCGATACGCAGTATTTT,CASAPRGLDTQYF
TRBJ2-3,TRBV28,.,TRBD1,TGTGCCAGCAGTTCTACGGGACAGGGCACAGATACGCAGTATTTT,CASSSTGQGTDTQYF
TRBJ2-7,TRBV4-1,.,.,TGCGCCAGCAGCCAAGACCAAACGCCGATGCGGGGTGGAGGAAGGTACGAGCAGTACTTC,CASSQDQTPMRGGGRYEQYF
TRBJ1-1,TRBV9,.,.,TGTGCCAGCAGCGGGTCGACAGTGAACACTGAAGCTTTCTTT,CASSGSTVNTEAFF
TRBJ1-5,TRBV27,.,.,TGTGCCAGCAGTTTAGACAGAAATCAGCCCCAGCATTTT,CASSLDRNQPQHF
TRBJ1-2,TRBV2,.,.,TGTGCCAGCAGTGAGAAGGACAGCTACACCTTC,CASSEKDSYTF
TRBJ2-3,TRBV25-1,.,.,TGTGCCAGTCCTGACAGTTACCCCGATACGCAGTATTTT,CASPDSYPDTQYF
TRBJ1-1,TRBV19,.,.,TGTGCCAGTACCCCCGGGGCCTGGGGCCGGGAAGCTTTCTTT,CASTPGAWGREAFF
TRBJ2-1,TRBV5-1,once,TRBD2,TGCGCCAGCAGCTTAACTAGCGGGGGGGCTCTCTCCTACAATGAGCAGTTCTTC,CASSLTSGGALSYNEQFF
TRBJ1-6,TRBV7-9,.,.,TGTGCCAGCAGCTTAATCTCAGGAGGTAGTTCACCCCTCCACTTT,CASSLISGGSSPLHF
TRBJ1-5,TRBV27,few,TRBD1,TGTGCCAGCAGTTCCCTACAGGGGGTCTCCAATCAGCCCCAGCATTTT,CASSSLQGVSNQPQHF
TRBJ2-2,TRBV7-7,.,TRBD2,TGTGCTAGCAGCTACAGGACTAGCGGCACCGGGGAGCTGTTTTTT,CASSYRTSGTGELFF
TRBJ2-5,TRBV6-5,.,.,TGTGCCAGCCAAAAAACGCGTAGAGAGACCCAGTACTTC,CASQKTRRETQYF
TRBJ2-7,TRBV6-1,.,.,TGTGCCAGCAGTGAAGCCGGGACTGAATACGAGCAGTACTTC,CASSEAGTEYEQYF
TRBJ2-7,TRBV5-8,.,.,TGTGCCAGCAGCTTGGGGTTGGTGGGGGGCTACAGCTCCTACGAGCAGTACTTC,CASSLGLVGGYSSYEQYF
TRBJ2-1,TRBV2,.,.,TGTGCCAGCAGTACCCGGGACAAAATCGTAGAGCAGTTCTTC,CASSTRDKIVEQFF
TRBJ1-5,TRBV7-2,.,TRBD1,TGTGCCAGCAGCCCACCAGGGGGCAGACAGCCCCAGCATTTT,CASSPPGGRQPQHF
TRBJ1-3,TRBV19,.,TRBD1,TGTGCCAGTACCGCCGACAGGGTTAGTGGAAACACCATATATTTT,CASTADRVSGNTIYF
TRBJ1-2,TRBV29-1,.,.,TGCAGCGTTGAAGAGGACAGAAACTATGGCTACACCTTC,CSVEEDRNYGYTF
TRBJ1-2,TRBV6-5,.,TRBD1,TGTGCCAGCAGTTACTCTTGGGACAGCCAATATGGCTACACCTTC,CASSYSWDSQYGYTF
TRBJ1-6,TRBV6-2/TRBV6-3,medium-sized,.,TGTGCCAGCAGCCCGACGGGAGACAATTCACCCCTCCACTTT,CASSPTGDNSPLHF
TRBJ1-2,TRBV2,once,.,TGTGCCAGCAGTGTTGGGGGACGGTCAGCTAACTATGGCTACACCTTC,CASSVGGRSANYGYTF
TRBJ1-3,TRBV7-9,few,.,TGTGCCAGCAGCCTAACCGGGTCCTCTGGAAACACCATATATTTT,CASSLTGSSGNTIYF